This TCR beta chain was observed in a study of human T cells and chemical hapten exposure listed by TCRdb under 2021. A note on the overall study: For sensitization, 2% DPC in acetone was applied to an approximately 2 cm by approximately 2 cm area of upper inner arm skin. Blood for TCR sequencing was provided by twenty-nine alopecia patients at one to four time points (pre-sensitization, 2, 6 and 24 weeks). Blood samples were taken from patients before sensitization (week 0) and then at 2, 6 and about 24 weeks after DPC sensitization. Throughout the study period of 20 to 25 weeks, patients also received therapeutic DPC doses to the scalp every week. Patch testing was performed on the upper back with Finn chambers containing 0.01% DPC, and the patch tests were scored after 6 days according to International Contact Dermatitis Research Group standards. Libraries were pooled for sequencing, and per-sample TCR yields varied mainly because of small differences in library volumes within the pool. Alopecia areata with under or over 50% scalp involvement, alopecia totalis and alopecia universalis were represented in the patient cohort, which was mostly female. Peripheral blood TCR repertoire changes were tracked in vivo in alopecia patients during primary and secondary sensitization to the hapten diphenylcyclopropenone (DPC).

General study outcomes and caveats: DPC sensitization did not change the number of TCRs with a frequency above 1 in 1000, and there was no evidence of changes in global repertoire structure. Significantly more large CDR3 similarity clusters were formed by expanded TCRs than by pre-sensitization or healthy control sets, consistent with antigen-driven responses. Because every patient had alopecia, a presumed autoimmune disease, the patients' immune response might differ from that of healthy individuals. Patch test score correlated positively with the number of PT1 expanded TCRs, reaching significance at thresholds 8, 16 and 32 but not at 4. After repeated subsampling, the strength of the expansion versus patch-test correlation and the threshold at which it became significant changed.

The time point label of this sample denotes: patch test 2, 6 weeks after DPC sensitization. Reading the label with the study, this specimen's treatment or condition is: therapeutic diphenylcyclopropenone sensitization with weekly scalp DPC. At each patch-test visit, blood was drawn before the patch test was applied. Patients were eligible if aged 18 to 70, diagnosed with alopecia and judged suitable for DPC therapy, and pregnant patients were excluded. Unfractionated whole blood was collected in Tempus Blood RNA tubes, and total RNA was extracted from that blood. This clonotype was counted only a few times. Its antigen specificity is not known. No much larger clone exists at a distance of one base, and base qualities are not known. The library was prepared using RACE. The sequencing machine was a NextSeq 500. Library preparation attached unique molecular identifiers to individual cDNA molecules for quantitative, reproducible TCR counting. Each blood RNA sample was used to sequence both TCR alpha and TCR beta chains. Processing in the source paper ran as follows. A median of roughly 99,000 TCRs per sample was observed, with a range of roughly 20,000 to 750,000. The Decombinator software suite was used to annotate V, J and CDR3 in the TCR reads. To make PS versus PT1 abundance plots, every sample was subsampled to the same number of TCRs (28,000). Expanded TCRs were defined as absent before sensitization and observed at least eight times at the 2-week time point. The public reads were quality trimmed at Q25 with fastp and then assembled into clones with MiXCR by TCRdb, keeping productive beta chains. Rows merge per CDR3 protein into single entries with the most common DNA and genes. It is TCRdb's table, rather than the study itself, that gives the V and J calls and clone size. Recorded for this sample are some 350,000 distinct CDR3 sequences; nearly 6.5% of them occurred a single time. 5% to 6% of the sample rests with the top ten.

CDR3 length: 14 amino acids, cysteine to phenylalanine. Of the read, only the CDR3 DNA is kept; its 42 bases are in frame from base 1. CDR1 SGHDT and CDR2 YYEEEE are derived from the germline V gene. Deletion took 4 bases off V and 2 bases off J, with a span of 11 bases between the germline ends. The chain was built from TRBV5-6 and TRBJ2-3; the D gene is not confidently resolved. This TCR was recovered from a woman aged 18-29 years with alopecia areata. Some clones in this sample may be carry-over from other donors' samples. The sample was whole blood, taken in connection with sensitization to the hapten diphenylcyclopropenone (DPC). The nucleotides are TGTGCCAGCAGCGATTACCCCCCCACAGATACGCAGTATTTT. The encoded protein is CASSDYPPTDTQYF.